One and the same sample provided the 7 T cell receptor beta chains below, sequenced in a study of Graves' ophthalmopathy and Graves' hyperthyroidism. Investigators amplified TCR beta CDR3 regions from RNA transcripts. HTBI primers were employed in first-round RT-PCR, then a second-round multiplex PCR followed. TCRdb ran MiXCR on the multiplex PCR reads and lists one entry per CDR3 protein. The sample lists hundreds of thousands of distinct CDR3 sequences, 20% to 25% occurring once. Sequencing was done on a sample of peripheral blood. These receptors all come from a woman aged 18 to 35 with stable Graves' hyperthyroidism.

This clonotype was seen repeatedly, ten times or more. V gene TRBV6-5 combines with J gene TRBJ1-1; 8 bases align to TRBD1. Per germline, CDR1 MNHEY and CDR2 SVGAGI. The ends lost 8 bases at V and 6 bases at J; junction bases unmatched: 8. This CDR3 has 13 amino acids. CDR3 coding DNA: TGTGCCAGCGGGAGACAGGGGTTGGCTGAAGCTTTCTTT. Encoded protein: CASGRQGLAEAFF.

This clonotype appeared many times. The J gene is TRBJ2-2, the V gene TRBV27; no clear D. This CDR3 region has 11 residues. V was cut by 6 bases and J by 6 bases, with 5 bases left in between. Germline V CDR1 and CDR2: MNHEY, SMNVEV (reference sequence). The CDR3 here is CASRVSGELFF. The CDR3 DNA reads TGTGCCAGCAGGGTCTCCGGGGAGCTGTTTTTT.

The sample holds one count of this clonotype. This may arise from a read error, as a much more abundant clone is one base away. The chain is built from TRBV4-1 and TRBJ1-5; D gene uncertain. Germline V gives CDR1 MGHRA, CDR2 YSYEKL. CDR3 length: 15 residues. The V end was cut by 0 bases, the J end by 0 bases, with 6 bases between. This CDR3 is CASSQDGFSNQPQHF. Here the CDR3 DNA reads TGCGCCAGCAGCCAAGATGGCTTTAGCAATCAGCCCCAGCATTTT.

V and J are TRBV20-1 and TRBJ1-1; no definite D call. The CDR3 consists of 12 residues. Germline CDR1 DFQATT, CDR2 SNEGSKA (reference sequence). Trimming cost V 0 bases and J 7 bases, with 9 bases left between them. The CDR3 protein is CSARDRHYEAFF. CDR3 in DNA: TGCAGTGCTAGAGATAGACACTATGAAGCTTTCTTT.

This clonotype was seen many times. The genes are TRBV29-1 and TRBJ2-7, with TRBD1 matching 7 bases. CDR1 is SQVTM, CDR2 ANQGSEA, per germline. This CDR3 contains 13 residues. The ends lost 7 bases at V and 3 bases at J; junction bases unmatched: 9. CDR3 region: CSGQTGTGYEQYF. The CDR3 nucleotides read TGCAGCGGCCAGACAGGGACGGGCTACGAGCAGTACTTC.

The chain has TRBV7-2 and TRBJ1-2, with D unresolved. The germline V gene has CDR1 SGHTA and CDR2 FQGNSA. V lost 0 bases and J 8 bases, leaving 10 bases between the germline ends. The CDR3 loop spans 13 amino acids. The CDR3 region is CASSLAEGLGYTF. The CDR3 DNA follows: TGTGCCAGCAGCTTAGCGGAAGGCTTGGGCTACACCTTC.

J is TRBJ2-7 and V is TRBV12-5; D gene unclear. The V end lost 5 bases, the J end lost 5 bases, and 7 bases lay between the germline ends. CDR1 and CDR2 from the germline V gene are LGHNT and FRNRAP. The length of the CDR3 is 11 residues. Here the CDR3 reads CASGALNEQYF. CDR3 nucleotides: TGTGCTAGTGGTGCCTTAAACGAGCAGTACTTC.